This TCR beta chain was profiled in a study of shared clonotypes between healthy human individuals. This table comes from immunoSEQ multiplex PCR, and its TCRdb copy is limited to in-frame clones, with some not included. This table has around 1.1 million clones, approximately 75% appearing once. There are a few counts of this clone. The sample comprised memory CD4+ T cells from PBMCs. The subset here: CD45RA-negative fraction. The receptor's source is a man younger than 35 in good health. Some clones in this sample may be carry-over from other donors' samples.

As DNA, the CDR3 is TGTGCCAGCAGCGAGGGGGACAGTGCCACAGATACGCAGTATTTT. This sequence encodes CASSEGDSATDTQYF. This chain links TRBV9 with TRBJ2-3; 7 bases are a match to TRBD1. V was pared by 3 bases and J by 2 bases, with 6 bases of the junction left unmatched. Germline V gene lookup returns CDR1 SGDLS and CDR2 YYNGEE. The CDR3 consists of 15 residues.